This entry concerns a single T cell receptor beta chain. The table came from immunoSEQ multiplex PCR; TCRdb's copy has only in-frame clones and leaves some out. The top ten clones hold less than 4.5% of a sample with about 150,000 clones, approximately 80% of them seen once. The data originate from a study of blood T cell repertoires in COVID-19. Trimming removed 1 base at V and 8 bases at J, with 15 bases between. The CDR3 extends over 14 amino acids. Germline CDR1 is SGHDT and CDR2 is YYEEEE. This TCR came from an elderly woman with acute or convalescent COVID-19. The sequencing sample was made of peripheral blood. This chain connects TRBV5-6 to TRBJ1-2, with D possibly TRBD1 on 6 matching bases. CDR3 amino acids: CASSLLFTGQGYTF. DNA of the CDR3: TGTGCCAGCAGCTTGCTATTCACAGGGCAAGGCTACACCTTC.